This entry concerns a single TCR beta chain. Its antigen is not known. TCRdb itself ran the RT-PCR reads through MiXCR, one entry per CDR3 protein. The table records some 600,000 distinct CDR3 sequences, 14% of them present only once. The data were taken from a study of response to subunit inactivated influenza vaccine. Study-wide results and limits: The authors put forward the suggestion that each seasonal influenza vaccination may bring in only a limited number of new T cells.

The CDR3 sequence is 14 residues long. Germline CDR1 ENHRY, CDR2 SYGVKD. V shed 6 bases, J shed 3 bases, and the junction held 0 bases outside the gene matches. The chain is built from TRBV10-3 and TRBJ2-3, with TRBD2 matching 13 bases. The sequence came from a man over 45 who received an inactivated influenza vaccine. The material was PBMCs from blood, obtained roughly 15 days before vaccination. The DNA of the CDR3 is TGTGCCATCAGACTAGCGGGGGGGACAGATACGCAGTATTTT. Translated, it gives CAIRLAGGTDTQYF.